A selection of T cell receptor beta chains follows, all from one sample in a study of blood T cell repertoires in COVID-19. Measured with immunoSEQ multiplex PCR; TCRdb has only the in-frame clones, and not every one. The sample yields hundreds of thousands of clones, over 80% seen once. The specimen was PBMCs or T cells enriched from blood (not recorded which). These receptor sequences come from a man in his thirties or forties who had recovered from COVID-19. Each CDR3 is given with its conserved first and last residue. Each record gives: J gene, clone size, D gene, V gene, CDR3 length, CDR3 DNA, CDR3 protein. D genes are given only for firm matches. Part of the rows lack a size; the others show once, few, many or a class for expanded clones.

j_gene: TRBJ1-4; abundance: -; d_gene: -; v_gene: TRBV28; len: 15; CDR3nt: TGTGCCAGCAGGACACTAGAGGGGGCTAATGAAAAACTGTTTTTT; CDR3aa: CASRTLEGANEKLFF
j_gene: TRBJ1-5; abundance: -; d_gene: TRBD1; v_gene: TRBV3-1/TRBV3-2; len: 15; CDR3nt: TGTGCCAGCAGCCAATTACAGGGGAAAAATCAGCCCCAGCATTTT; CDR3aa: CASSQLQGKNQPQHF
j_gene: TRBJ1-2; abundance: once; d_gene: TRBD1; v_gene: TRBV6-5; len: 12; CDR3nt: TGTGCCAGCAGGGGGACAGTCTATGGCTACACCTTC; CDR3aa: CASRGTVYGYTF
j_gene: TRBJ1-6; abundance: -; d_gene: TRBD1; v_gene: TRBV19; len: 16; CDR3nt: TGTGCCAGTAGCAAGGGATACAGGGGAGATGATTCACCCCTCCACTTT; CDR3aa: CASSKGYRGDDSPLHF
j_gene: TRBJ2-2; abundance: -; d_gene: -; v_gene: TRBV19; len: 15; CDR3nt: TGTGCCAGTTTCGAGGGAAGACTGGGTACCGGGGAGCTGTTTTTT; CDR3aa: CASFEGRLGTGELFF
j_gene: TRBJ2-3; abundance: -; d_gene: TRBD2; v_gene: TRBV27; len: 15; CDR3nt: TGTGCCAGCAGAACAGTAGCGGGAAGCACAGATACGCAGTATTTT; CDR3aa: CASRTVAGSTDTQYF
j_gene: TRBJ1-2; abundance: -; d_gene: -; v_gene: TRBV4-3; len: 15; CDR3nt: TGCGCCAGCAGCCAAGAGTGGTACTCTGACTATGGCTACACCTTC; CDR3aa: CASSQEWYSDYGYTF
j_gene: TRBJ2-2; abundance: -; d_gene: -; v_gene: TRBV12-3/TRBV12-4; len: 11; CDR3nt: TGTGCCAGCCAAAAGGAGGGGGAGCTGTTTTTT; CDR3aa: CASQKEGELFF
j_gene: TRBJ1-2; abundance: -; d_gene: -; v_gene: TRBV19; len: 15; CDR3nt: TGTGCCAGTAGTATAGACAGCGTAGCTAACTATGGCTACACCTTC; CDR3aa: CASSIDSVANYGYTF
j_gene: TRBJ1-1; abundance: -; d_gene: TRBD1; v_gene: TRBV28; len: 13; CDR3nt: TGTGCCACCGGGACAGGGCCGAACACTGAAGCTTTCTTT; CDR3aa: CATGTGPNTEAFF
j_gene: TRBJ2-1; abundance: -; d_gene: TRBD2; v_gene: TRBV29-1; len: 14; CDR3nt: TGCAGCGTCTCGACTAGCGAGGCCTACAATGAGCAGTTCTTC; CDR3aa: CSVSTSEAYNEQFF
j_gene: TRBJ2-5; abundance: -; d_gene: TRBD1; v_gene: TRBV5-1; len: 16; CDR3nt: TGCGCCAGCAGCTTGGAAGGGGGCCTAACCAAAGAGACCCAGTACTTC; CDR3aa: CASSLEGGLTKETQYF
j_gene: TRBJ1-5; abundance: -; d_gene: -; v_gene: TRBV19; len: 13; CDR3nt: TGTGCCAGTAGTATGAACGGGAATCAGCCCCAGCATTTT; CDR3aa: CASSMNGNQPQHF
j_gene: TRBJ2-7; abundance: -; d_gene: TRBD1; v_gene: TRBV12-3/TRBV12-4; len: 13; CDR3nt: TGTGCCAGCAGGGACAGGGGGCGTATCGAGCAGTACTTC; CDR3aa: CASRDRGRIEQYF